Listed below are T cell receptor beta chains from one sample, sequenced in a study of T cells after yellow fever vaccination. A single record per CDR3 protein comes from TCRdb applying MiXCR to the 5' RACE reads. The sample contains some 250,000 distinct CDR3 sequences, 6.9% of which appear only once. The material sequenced was CD4+ T cells sorted from PBMCs, taken 15 days after the yellow fever booster vaccination. Receptors were obtained from a young man who received the YFV17D yellow fever vaccine. Each CDR3 is given with its conserved first and last residue. D genes are given only for firm matches.

CDR3 protein: CASRLQGDNTIYF
J gene: TRBJ1-3
D gene: TRBD1
V gene: TRBV28

CDR3 protein: CASSVADPPPRDTQYF
J gene: TRBJ2-3
D gene: .
V gene: TRBV9

CDR3 protein: CASSFVGAKNTIYF
J gene: TRBJ1-3
D gene: .
V gene: TRBV12-3/TRBV12-4

CDR3 protein: CASTQGGGQETQYF
J gene: TRBJ2-5
D gene: TRBD2
V gene: TRBV25-1

CDR3 protein: CSARRGGADTGELFF
J gene: TRBJ2-2
D gene: TRBD2
V gene: TRBV20-1

CDR3 protein: CASKNEGLTDTQYF
J gene: TRBJ2-3
D gene: .
V gene: TRBV12-3/TRBV12-4

CDR3 protein: CASSPRETSAGVETQYF
J gene: TRBJ2-5
D gene: TRBD2
V gene: TRBV3-1

CDR3 protein: CASSPLGGGYGYTF
J gene: TRBJ1-2
D gene: .
V gene: TRBV27

CDR3 protein: CASSYHSAQGRQFKKLFF
J gene: TRBJ1-4
D gene: .
V gene: TRBV6-5

CDR3 protein: CSARPPLDLGELFF
J gene: TRBJ2-2
D gene: .
V gene: TRBV20-1

CDR3 protein: CASSTGTSGNTIYF
J gene: TRBJ1-3
D gene: .
V gene: TRBV19

CDR3 protein: CASSVKRAAYNEQFF
J gene: TRBJ2-1
D gene: .
V gene: TRBV7-8

CDR3 protein: CASREASTQYF
J gene: TRBJ2-3
D gene: .
V gene: TRBV5-1

CDR3 protein: CAISETGDWTQYF
J gene: TRBJ2-5
D gene: .
V gene: TRBV10-3

CDR3 protein: CASSLRRERDTQYF
J gene: TRBJ2-3
D gene: .
V gene: TRBV5-4

CDR3 protein: CASSPGPGQESYGYTF
J gene: TRBJ1-2
D gene: TRBD1
V gene: TRBV18

CDR3 protein: CASSDPFQLVDRSGANVLTF
J gene: TRBJ2-6
D gene: .
V gene: TRBV14

CDR3 protein: CASSFDSLDEQFF
J gene: TRBJ2-1
D gene: .
V gene: TRBV7-2

CDR3 protein: CASSIQSGGSYEQYF
J gene: TRBJ2-7
D gene: TRBD2
V gene: TRBV6-2/TRBV6-3

CDR3 protein: CASSPYLQETQYF
J gene: TRBJ2-5
D gene: .
V gene: TRBV18

CDR3 protein: CATSIGRLYEQYF
J gene: TRBJ2-7
D gene: .
V gene: TRBV15

CDR3 protein: CASRAQGFGYTF
J gene: TRBJ1-2
D gene: .
V gene: TRBV5-6

CDR3 protein: CASSVEVGLGTGYGNEQFF
J gene: TRBJ2-1
D gene: TRBD1
V gene: TRBV9

CDR3 protein: CASSGGLAGATGELFF
J gene: TRBJ2-2
D gene: TRBD2
V gene: TRBV5-1

CDR3 protein: CSVEPGRGYNEQFF
J gene: TRBJ2-1
D gene: .
V gene: TRBV29-1

CDR3 protein: CASSLGYQLDQPQHF
J gene: TRBJ1-5
D gene: .
V gene: TRBV5-6

CDR3 protein: CASSLGLAGSFF
J gene: TRBJ2-1
D gene: TRBD2
V gene: TRBV28